The clone carrying this T cell receptor (beta chain) was found many times. Its antigen is unidentified. The data were taken from a study of T cell responses to AZD1222 COVID-19 vaccine. Study-wide context: It was second doses at about 4 or about 12 weeks that were pooled.

V was pared by 0 bases and J by 2 bases, with 7 bases of the junction left unmatched. Germline-derived CDR1 and CDR2 are LNHNV and YYDKDF (reference sequence). The CDR3 is made up of 16 amino acids. TCRdb keeps only in-frame clones here, not all; method: immunoSEQ multiplex PCR. The sample has roughly 130,000 clones, roughly 88% seen once. Regarding the study as a whole: Increases in Spike-specific TCR breadth and depth were seen after two AZD1222 doses.

The chain recombines TRBV15 with TRBJ2-7; 7 bases line up with TRBD1. The source was peripheral blood, collected on day 0 of AZD1222 vaccination. This TCR was recovered from an adult in good health. Here the CDR3 reads CATSRDLFGQAYEQYF. The CDR3 DNA follows: TGTGCCACCAGCAGAGATCTTTTTGGACAGGCCTACGAGCAGTACTTC.